The clone carrying this T cell receptor (beta chain) was seen a handful of times. What it binds is unknown. TCRdb passed the RACE reads through MiXCR, listing each CDR3 protein once. There are 80,000 to 95,000 distinct CDR3 sequences in the sample; 9.5% to 11% occur only once, and roughly 2% lies in the top ten. This specimen comes from a study of human T cells and chemical hapten exposure. Study in general: Patch tests containing 0.01% DPC, applied to the upper back, were read at 6 days.

As for time point: patch test 2, 6 weeks after DPC sensitization. Indicated treatment: therapeutic diphenylcyclopropenone sensitization with weekly scalp DPC. Ahead of each patch test application, blood was drawn. People who gave samples had alopecia, were 18 to 70 years old, and were suitable for DPC. The CDR3 extends over 12 amino acids. The germline CDR1 and CDR2 sequences are SGHTA and FQGNSA. Deletions cut 1 base from V and 6 bases from J, with 5 bases between. Whole-study results and caveats: Significantly more large CDR3 similarity clusters arose among expanded TCRs than among controls.

The source material was whole blood, sampled in connection with sensitization to the hapten diphenylcyclopropenone (DPC). The gene calls are TRBV7-2 and TRBJ2-3; D is unclear. This clonotype was obtained from a man aged 40-49 years with alopecia areata. Some clones in this sample may be carry-over from other donors' samples. The CDR3 is CASSLGFDTQYF. The CDR3 region has the DNA TGTGCCAGCAGCTTAGGTTTCGATACGCAGTATTTT.